This T cell receptor beta chain is drawn from a study of T-cell reconstitution after alpha-beta-depleted transplantation in children. TCRbeta library construction was performed incorporating unique molecular identifiers. TCRdb re-called the PCR reads with MiXCR, one entry per CDR3 protein. The data contain hundreds of thousands of distinct CDR3 sequences, around an eighth of them singletons. This clonotype was detected ten times or more. The TCR comes from a human donor who donated a stem cell graft to a child with combined immunodeficiency. This material consisted of PBMCs from the stem cell graft donor, taken from the stem cell graft.

CDR3 DNA sequence: TGTGCCAGCACCGGACGACAGGGGACTTACTATGGCTACACCTTC. This codes for CASTGRQGTYYGYTF. V and J are TRBV6-2 or TRBV6-3 and TRBJ1-2, with 8 bases fitting TRBD1. Trimming removed 7 bases from V and 3 bases from J; junction bases left unmatched: 10. Germline values: CDR1 MNHEY, CDR2 SVGEGT. The CDR3 contains 15 residues.